This T cell receptor beta chain was recorded in a study of cytomegalovirus exposure and HLA in healthy donors. With 6 bases clipped from V and 6 bases from J, the junction kept 9 bases outside the gene matches. This CDR3 has 15 amino acids. Germline V gene lookup returns CDR1 SNHLY and CDR2 FYNNEI. Clones were read by immunoSEQ multiplex PCR, and TCRdb kept only the in-frame ones, dropping some. Of about 82,000 clones in the sample, about 92% were seen once. The sequencing sample was made of PBMCs. This chain connects TRBV2 to TRBJ2-7; 12 bases align to TRBD2. This TCR was recovered from a man younger than 35 in good health and CMV-seronegative. The CDR3 loop is CASRRTSGAPGEQYF. DNA for the CDR3: TGTGCCAGCAGACGGACTAGCGGGGCCCCTGGCGAGCAGTACTTC. Full variable domain (remainder filled in from reference TRBV2 and TRBJ2-7): EPEVTQTPSHQVTQMGQEVILRCVPISNHLYFYWYRQILGQKVEFLVSFYNNEISEKSEIFDDQFSVERPDGSNFTLKIRSTKLEDSAMYFCASRRTSGAPGEQYFGPGTRLTVT.